Below are 17 T cell receptor beta chains sequenced from a single sample in a study of blood T cells in healthy people across ages. A J-beta primer mix and a sample-barcoded 5' primer were used in a second PCR of roughly 7 to 12 cycles. TCRdb ran MiXCR on the 5' RACE reads and lists one entry per CDR3 protein. The sample shows approximately 850,000 distinct CDR3 sequences, roughly 44% of them seen only once. Sequencing was performed on blood. These receptor sequences come from a man between 60 and 75 years old in good health.

The V and J genes are TRBV3-1 and TRBJ2-7; 15 nucleotides line up with TRBD2. The CDR3 length is 20 residues. After removal of 0 bases from V and 0 bases from J, the junction contained 9 bases not matched to a gene. Germline V CDR1 and CDR2: LGHDT, YNNKEL (reference sequence). The CDR3 coding sequence is TGTGCCAGCAGCCAAGACGTGGGACTAGCGGGGGGCTTAGGCTCCTACGAGCAGTACTTC. It codes for CASSQDVGLAGGLGSYEQYF.

With regard to this clonotype: A junction end diverges from the germline sequence, so it may reflect a read error. The chain has TRBV6-6 and TRBJ2-5; 8 positions agree with TRBD1. This CDR3 comprises 15 residues. Germline V gives CDR1 MNHNY, CDR2 SVGAGI (reference sequence). The DNA of the CDR3 is TGTGCCGGCAGTTACCCAGGGGGCGAGACGGAGACCCAGTACTTC. This encodes CAGSYPGGETETQYF.

In this sample, this clonotype turned up a few times. Compared with germline, one end of the junction differs, possibly owing to a read error. The chain has TRBV10-3 and TRBJ1-5; a possible D gene is TRBD1 (6 bases). This CDR3 spans 14 amino acids. In germline, CDR1 is ENHRY, CDR2 SYGVKD. The CDR3 DNA reads TGTGCCATTAGTGAAGGCAGGGGAAATCAGCCCCAGCATTTT. Translation: CAISEGRGNQPQHF.

The chain has TRBV7-3 and TRBJ2-5, with D perhaps matching TRBD2 (6 bases). The germline gives CDR1 SGHTA, CDR2 FQGTGA. The CDR3 is made up of 13 amino acids. Deletions cut 4 bases from V and 7 bases from J, with 13 bases between. The CDR3 sequence is CASSSENGGTQYF. The CDR3 DNA follows: TGTGCCAGCAGCTCGGAAAACGGGGGGACCCAGTACTTC.

This clonotype has a single count. A much larger clone is a single base away; this may be a read error. The rearrangement links TRBV4-3 to TRBJ2-7; D is undetermined. The CDR3 is made up of 15 amino acids. Germline V lookup: CDR1 LGHNA, CDR2 YSLEER. The CDR3 DNA is TGCGCCAGCGGCCAAGATCGTTCGAGCTCCTACGAGCAGTACTTC. This gives the protein CASGQDRSSSYEQYF.

The V call is TRBV12-3 or TRBV12-4, the J call TRBJ2-7; D is undetermined. The DNA end is more similar to TRBJ2-5, so the J call may be wrong. This CDR3 has 16 residues. CDR3 nucleotide sequence: TGTGCCAGCAGTTTAGTTTTAGCCGCCCAGCGTCGGACCCAGTACTTC. It specifies CASSLVLAAQRRTQYF.

The V gene is TRBV28, the J gene TRBJ1-4; D unresolved. Deletions cut 3 bases from V and 0 bases from J, with 14 bases between. The CDR3 is 17 amino acids. Germline CDR1 and CDR2: MDHEN and SYDVKM. CDR3 nucleotide sequence: TGTGCCAGCAGTTTCACCGGTGTCTTTGCAACTAATGAAAAACTGTTTTTT. Translated, it gives CASSFTGVFATNEKLFF.

V gene TRBV28 combines with J gene TRBJ2-7; D is ambiguous. Germline-derived CDR1 and CDR2 are MDHEN and SYDVKM. The CDR3 contains 13 residues. Trimming left V 10 bases short and J 4 bases short, with 17 bases between. For the CDR3, the DNA is TGTGCCACCCAACGTCTAGGGATTTACGAGCAGTACTTC. This gives the protein CATQRLGIYEQYF.

This clonotype occurred a few times. J is TRBJ2-5 and V is TRBV18, with D unclear. Near its end, the DNA agrees better with TRBJ2-7, so the J call may be wrong. The CDR3 covers 13 residues. Germline CDR1 is KGHSH and CDR2 is LQKENI. The DNA of the CDR3 is TGTGCCAGCTCAGAAACCAGAGGAAGCGAGCAGTACTTC. Translation gives CASSETRGSEQYF.

About this clonotype itself: The junction does not match germline at one end; this may be a read error. This sequence joins TRBV6-2 or TRBV6-3 and TRBJ2-7; D is undetermined. The length of the CDR3 is 13 residues. In germline, CDR1 is MNHEY, CDR2 SVGEGT. CDR3 residues: CTSTYVGGYKQYF. The CDR3 nucleotides read TGTACCAGCACCTACGTCGGCGGCTACAAGCAGTACTTC.

A few counts support this clonotype. The chain joins TRBV29-1 to TRBJ1-5, with a possible D match to TRBD1 (5 bases). Germline values: CDR1 SQVTM, CDR2 ANQGSEA. The CDR3 has 13 residues. V was cut by 3 bases and J by 3 bases, with 9 bases left in between. CDR3 sequence: CSVDGGYNQPQHF. CDR3 coding DNA: TGCAGCGTTGATGGGGGATACAATCAGCCCCAGCATTTT.

V usage is TRBV7-9 and J usage is TRBJ1-4, with TRBD1 matching over 8 bases. The CDR3 spans 17 residues. In germline, CDR1 is SEHNR, CDR2 FQNEAQ (reference sequence). Losses at the gene ends were 3 bases for V and 0 bases for J; bases not matched to a gene: 6. Here the CDR3 DNA reads TGTGCCAGCAGCTTCGGACAGGGTCTCCCAACTAATGAAAAACTGTTTTTT. Translation gives CASSFGQGLPTNEKLFF.

V is TRBV20-1 and J is TRBJ2-6; D is perhaps TRBD1 or TRBD2 (6 bases each). Trimming took 6 bases from V and 0 from J, leaving 9 bases between them. Germline CDR1 DFQATT, CDR2 SNEGSKA (reference sequence). The CDR3 runs 14 residues. The CDR3 loop reads CSAGGGSGANVLTF. CDR3 in DNA: TGCAGTGCCGGGGGCGGCTCTGGGGCCAACGTCCTGACTTTC.

Comment on this clonotype: This may stem from a read error, because a much larger clone lies one nucleotide away. The chain has TRBV7-2 and TRBJ2-5, with a tentative D call TRBD1 (6 bases). The CDR3 has 14 amino acids. Trimming took 5 bases from V and 1 from J, leaving 11 bases between them. Per germline, CDR1 SGHTA and CDR2 FQGNSA. CDR3 amino acids: CASSHGQTQETQYF. The CDR3 DNA reads as TGTGCCAGCAGCCACGGACAGACCCAAGAGACCCAGTACTTC. The whole variable domain, remainder taken from reference TRBV7-2 and TRBJ2-5, is GAGVSQSPSNKVTEKGKDVELRCDPISGHTALYWYRQSLGQGLEFLIYFQGNSAPDKSGLPSDRFSAERTGGSVSTLTIQRTQQEDSAVYLCASSHGQTQETQYFGPGTRLLVL.

This clonotype was seen at least ten times. The gene calls are TRBV9 and TRBJ1-6; D gene ambiguous. Trimming cost V 4 bases and J 5 bases, with 10 bases left between them. The CDR3 is made up of 14 amino acids. The germline V gene encodes CDR1 SGDLS and CDR2 YYNGEE. The CDR3 region has the DNA TGTGCCAGCAGCCTGATCGAGAATAATTCACCCCTCCACTTT. This sequence encodes CASSLIENNSPLHF. The variable domain in full, completed from reference TRBV9 and TRBJ1-6, reads DSGVTQTPKHLITATGQRVTLRCSPRSGDLSVYWYQQSLDQGLQFLIQYYNGEERAKGNILERFSAQQFPDLHSELNLSSLELGDSALYFCASSLIENNSPLHFGNGTRLTVT.

In its sample, this clonotype was seen many times. The V call is TRBV5-1, the J call TRBJ2-5, with D maybe TRBD2 (6 bases). The V end was cut by 4 bases, the J end by 2 bases, with 9 bases between. The CDR3 has 13 residues. Germline CDR1 SGHRS, CDR2 YFSETQ. The CDR3 reads CASSGDFQETQYF. DNA of the CDR3: TGCGCCAGCAGCGGGGACTTTCAAGAGACCCAGTACTTC.

This clonotype is hyperexpanded by share. J is TRBJ2-3 and V is TRBV12-5; possible D gene TRBD1, 5 bases. CDR1 is LGHNT, CDR2 FRNRAP, per germline. The V gene lost 1 base and the J gene lost 2 bases, with 10 bases spanning the gap. The CDR3 loop spans 15 amino acids. The DNA for the CDR3 is TGTGCTAGTGGTTTGGGGACATCGATCACAGATACGCAGTATTTT. Translation: CASGLGTSITDTQYF.